The T cell receptor (beta chain) under discussion was sequenced for a study of OX40 agonist ivuxolimab in advanced cancers. For the study at large: The study treated patients with ivuxolimab, an agonistic anti-OX40 (CD134) antibody. Three patients had partial responses: one hepatocellular carcinoma, two cutaneous melanoma.

Sequencing used immunoSEQ multiplex PCR; TCRdb keeps in-frame clones, though not all of them. The profile shows about 93,000 clones, 92% of them singletons. Broader study findings: Nonresponders, in some cases, also had low normalized T-cell clonal expansion.

Germline values: CDR1 SGHAT, CDR2 FQNNGV. There are 13 residues in the CDR3. Trimming cost V 5 bases and J 2 bases, with 9 bases left between them. Remarks on this clone: What it binds is not known.

A history of autoimmune disease or systemic immunosuppression excluded patients. This sequence joins TRBV11-2 and TRBJ1-1, with unresolved D. This TCR was recovered from an adult with an advanced solid tumor such as melanoma, head and neck, liver or kidney cancer. This specimen was CD4+ or CD8+ T cells sorted from blood, taken in a trial of the OX40 agonist ivuxolimab. The CDR3 protein is CASSRTDNTEAFF. CDR3 DNA sequence: TGTGCCAGCAGCCGGACTGATAACACTGAAGCTTTCTTT. Based on the CDR3 plus reference TRBV11-2 and TRBJ1-1, the full variable domain is EAGVAQSPRYKIIEKRQSVAFWCNPISGHATLYWYQQILGQGPKLLIQFQNNGVVDDSQLPKDRFSAERLKGVDSTLKIQPAKLEDSAVYLCASSRTDNTEAFFGQGTRLTVV.